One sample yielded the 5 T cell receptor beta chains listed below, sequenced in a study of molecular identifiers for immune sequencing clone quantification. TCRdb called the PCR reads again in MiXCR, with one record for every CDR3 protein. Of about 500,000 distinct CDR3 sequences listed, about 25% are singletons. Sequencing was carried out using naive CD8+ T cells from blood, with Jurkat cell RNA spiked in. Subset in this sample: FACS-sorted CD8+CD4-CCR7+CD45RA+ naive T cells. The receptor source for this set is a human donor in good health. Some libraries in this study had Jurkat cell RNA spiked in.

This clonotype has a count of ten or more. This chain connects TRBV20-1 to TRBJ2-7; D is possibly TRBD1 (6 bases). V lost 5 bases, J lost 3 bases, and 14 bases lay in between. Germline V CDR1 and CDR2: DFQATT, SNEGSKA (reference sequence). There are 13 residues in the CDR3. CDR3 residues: CSAFDRTNYEQYF. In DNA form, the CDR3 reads TGCAGTGCTTTTGACAGGACGAACTACGAGCAGTACTTC.

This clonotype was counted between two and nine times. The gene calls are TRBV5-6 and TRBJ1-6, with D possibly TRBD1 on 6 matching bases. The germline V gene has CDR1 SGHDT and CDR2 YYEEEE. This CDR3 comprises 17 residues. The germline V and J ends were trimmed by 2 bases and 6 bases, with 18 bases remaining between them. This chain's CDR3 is CASSLIQGTPTNSPLHF. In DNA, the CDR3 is TGTGCCAGCAGCTTAATACAGGGTACCCCGACTAATTCACCCCTCCACTTT.

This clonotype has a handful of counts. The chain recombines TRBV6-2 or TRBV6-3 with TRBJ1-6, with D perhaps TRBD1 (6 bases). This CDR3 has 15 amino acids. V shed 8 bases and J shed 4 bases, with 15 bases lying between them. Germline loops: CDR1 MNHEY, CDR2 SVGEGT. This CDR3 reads CASGDTDGYNSPLHF. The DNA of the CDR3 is TGTGCCAGCGGGGACACTGATGGATATAATTCACCCCTCCACTTT.

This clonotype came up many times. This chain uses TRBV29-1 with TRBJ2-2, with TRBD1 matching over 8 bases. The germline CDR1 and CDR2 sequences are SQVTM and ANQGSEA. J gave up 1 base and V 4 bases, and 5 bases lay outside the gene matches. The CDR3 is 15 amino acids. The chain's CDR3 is CSVVGQGQNTGELFF. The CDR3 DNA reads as TGCAGCGTTGTTGGACAGGGACAGAACACCGGGGAGCTGTTTTTT.

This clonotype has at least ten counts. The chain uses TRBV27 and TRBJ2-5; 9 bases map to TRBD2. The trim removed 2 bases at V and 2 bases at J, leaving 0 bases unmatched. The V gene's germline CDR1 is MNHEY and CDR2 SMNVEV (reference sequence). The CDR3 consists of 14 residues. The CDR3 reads CASSLLAGQETQYF. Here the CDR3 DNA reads TGTGCCAGCAGTTTACTAGCGGGGCAAGAGACCCAGTACTTC.